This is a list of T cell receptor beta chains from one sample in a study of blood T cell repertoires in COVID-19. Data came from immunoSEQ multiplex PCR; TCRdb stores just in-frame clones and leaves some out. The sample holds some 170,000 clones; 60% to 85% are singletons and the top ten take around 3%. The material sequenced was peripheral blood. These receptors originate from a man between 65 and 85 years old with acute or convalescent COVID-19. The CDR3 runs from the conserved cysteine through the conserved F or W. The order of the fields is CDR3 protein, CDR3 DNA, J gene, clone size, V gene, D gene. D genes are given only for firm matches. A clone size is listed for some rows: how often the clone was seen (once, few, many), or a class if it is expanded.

CDR3: CASSIAGQGGYEQYF
DNA: TGTGCCAGCAGTATTGCCGGACAGGGGGGCTACGAGCAGTACTTC
J: TRBJ2-7
size: NA
V: TRBV27
D: TRBD1

CDR3: CASSLYLAGGYTGELFF
DNA: TGTGCCAGCAGCTTGTATCTAGCGGGAGGTTACACCGGGGAGCTGTTTTTT
J: TRBJ2-2
size: few
V: TRBV5-4
D: TRBD2

CDR3: CASANHPSRGYTEAFF
DNA: TGTGCTAGTGCCAACCACCCATCCAGGGGGTACACTGAAGCTTTCTTT
J: TRBJ1-1
size: NA
V: TRBV12-5
D: TRBD1

CDR3: CASSLERVWNTEAFF
DNA: TGTGCCAGCAGCTTGGAACGGGTCTGGAACACTGAAGCTTTCTTT
J: TRBJ1-1
size: few
V: TRBV5-6
D: NA

CDR3: CASRRDSLVYGYTF
DNA: TGTGCCAGCAGAAGGGACAGCCTTGTTTATGGCTACACCTTC
J: TRBJ1-2
size: NA
V: TRBV28
D: TRBD1

CDR3: CASSLGEGYAEQFF
DNA: TGTGCCAGCAGCCTGGGGGAGGGGTATGCTGAGCAGTTCTTC
J: TRBJ2-1
size: many
V: TRBV13
D: TRBD2

CDR3: CAWSVSGRDEQFF
DNA: TGTGCCTGGAGTGTTAGCGGGAGGGACGAGCAGTTCTTC
J: TRBJ2-1
size: NA
V: TRBV30
D: TRBD2

CDR3: CASSFLAESSYNEQFF
DNA: TGTGCCAGCAGTTTCTTAGCTGAGAGCTCCTACAATGAGCAGTTCTTC
J: TRBJ2-1
size: NA
V: TRBV6-5
D: NA

CDR3: CASQQAGASSLEQFF
DNA: TGTGCCAGCCAACAAGCGGGAGCTTCGAGTCTAGAGCAGTTCTTC
J: TRBJ2-1
size: NA
V: TRBV2
D: TRBD2

CDR3: CASSLGGGGEDEQYF
DNA: TGCGCCAGCAGCTTGGGGGGCGGGGGCGAAGACGAGCAGTACTTC
J: TRBJ2-7
size: NA
V: TRBV5-1
D: NA

CDR3: CATSRNRGPETQYF
DNA: TGTGCCACCAGCAGAAACAGGGGGCCTGAGACCCAGTACTTC
J: TRBJ2-5
size: few
V: TRBV15
D: TRBD1

CDR3: CASSYSKGGNQPQHF
DNA: TGTGCCAGCAGTTACTCAAAGGGAGGCAATCAGCCCCAGCATTTT
J: TRBJ1-5
size: NA
V: TRBV6-5
D: NA

CDR3: CASSYSPNRGPGYTF
DNA: TGTGCCAGCAGTTACTCGCCAAACAGGGGGCCTGGCTACACCTTC
J: TRBJ1-2
size: once
V: TRBV6-5
D: TRBD1

CDR3: CASSATSGGWNEQFF
DNA: TGTGCCAGCAGCGCGACTAGCGGGGGGTGGAATGAGCAGTTCTTC
J: TRBJ2-1
size: NA
V: TRBV9
D: TRBD2

CDR3: CASSIYPPRAQETQYF
DNA: TGTGCCAGTAGTATATACCCGCCTCGCGCCCAAGAGACCCAGTACTTC
J: TRBJ2-5
size: NA
V: TRBV19
D: NA

CDR3: CASSYSGQQNIQYF
DNA: TGTGCCAGCAGTTACTCGGGCCAGCAGAACATTCAGTACTTC
J: TRBJ2-4
size: once
V: TRBV6-6
D: NA

CDR3: CASSRMGGAQETQYF
DNA: TGTGCCAGCAGCCGTATGGGGGGGGCCCAAGAGACCCAGTACTTC
J: TRBJ2-5
size: NA
V: TRBV7-6
D: NA

CDR3: CASSNRQGGGYTF
DNA: TGTGCCAGCAGTAACAGACAGGGGGGTGGCTACACCTTC
J: TRBJ1-2
size: NA
V: TRBV6-5
D: TRBD1

CDR3: CASSLDLSNNEQFF
DNA: TGTGCCAGCAGCTTGGATCTTAGTAACAATGAGCAGTTCTTC
J: TRBJ2-1
size: NA
V: TRBV5-6
D: NA

CDR3: CASSSGLAGPYEQYF
DNA: TGCGCCAGCAGCTCCGGACTAGCGGGACCCTACGAGCAGTACTTC
J: TRBJ2-7
size: once
V: TRBV5-1
D: TRBD2

CDR3: CASSPRGGTEAFF
DNA: TGTGCCAGCAGCCCTCGAGGGGGAACTGAAGCTTTCTTT
J: TRBJ1-1
size: NA
V: TRBV12-3/TRBV12-4
D: NA

CDR3: CASSLGSGTPRYSGANVLTF
DNA: TGTGCCAGCAGCCTCGGGTCGGGTACTCCCCGTTACTCTGGGGCCAACGTCCTGACTTTC
J: TRBJ2-6
size: NA
V: TRBV11-3
D: NA

CDR3: CATASAGASGANVLTF
DNA: TGTGCCACCGCCTCAGCGGGCGCCTCTGGGGCCAACGTCCTGACTTTC
J: TRBJ2-6
size: few
V: TRBV27
D: NA

CDR3: CASTTGGSYNEQFF
DNA: TGTGCCAGCACGACAGGGGGCTCCTACAATGAGCAGTTCTTC
J: TRBJ2-1
size: NA
V: TRBV7-8
D: TRBD1

CDR3: CASSFGQGAGGTEAFF
DNA: TGTGCCAGCTCATTCGGACAGGGGGCAGGAGGGACTGAAGCTTTCTTT
J: TRBJ1-1
size: NA
V: TRBV18
D: TRBD1

CDR3: CASSPLSNQPQHF
DNA: TGTGCCAGCAGCCCCCTAAGCAATCAGCCCCAGCATTTT
J: TRBJ1-5
size: few
V: TRBV7-9
D: NA

CDR3: CASSPPTGGNTGELFF
DNA: TGTGCCAGCTCACCACCGACGGGAGGGAACACCGGGGAGCTGTTTTTT
J: TRBJ2-2
size: once
V: TRBV18
D: TRBD2

CDR3: CASSQGRTAYGYTF
DNA: TGCGCCAGCAGCCAAGGGCGGACAGCCTATGGCTACACCTTC
J: TRBJ1-2
size: NA
V: TRBV4-1
D: NA